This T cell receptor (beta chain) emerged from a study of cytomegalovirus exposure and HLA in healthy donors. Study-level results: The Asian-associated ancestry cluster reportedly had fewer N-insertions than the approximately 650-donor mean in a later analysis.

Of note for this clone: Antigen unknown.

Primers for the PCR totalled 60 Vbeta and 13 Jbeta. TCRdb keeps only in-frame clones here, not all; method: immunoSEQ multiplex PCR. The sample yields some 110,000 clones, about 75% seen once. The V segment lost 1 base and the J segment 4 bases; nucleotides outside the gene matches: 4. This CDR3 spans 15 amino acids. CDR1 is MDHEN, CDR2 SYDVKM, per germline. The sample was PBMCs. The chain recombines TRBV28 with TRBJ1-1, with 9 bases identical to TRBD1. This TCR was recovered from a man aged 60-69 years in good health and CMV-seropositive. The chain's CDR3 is CASSLYRGRLTEAFF. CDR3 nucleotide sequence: TGTGCCAGCAGTTTATACAGGGGGCGACTCACTGAAGCTTTCTTT.